The 8 T cell receptor beta chains below were found in one sample sequenced in a study of shared clonotypes between healthy human individuals. TCRdb's table, derived via immunoSEQ multiplex PCR, lists solely in-frame clones and lacks some. This sample has approximately 1.5 million clones; less than 99% occur once, and the top ten carry 0.36%. Sequences were obtained from naive CD4+ T cells sorted from blood. Subset here: CD45RA+ positively selected. The receptors were sampled from a man aged 25 to 40 in good health.

This chain joins TRBV4-2 and TRBJ2-7; 13 nucleotides line up with TRBD2. CDR1 and CDR2 (germline): LGHNA, YNFKEQ. Germline trimming cut 3 bases from V and 7 bases from J; bases unmatched to any gene: 6. This CDR3 has 15 residues. This chain's CDR3 is CASSHPGLAGREQYF. The DNA of the CDR3 is TGTGCCAGCAGCCATCCGGGACTAGCGGGACGGGAGCAGTACTTC.

CDR3 sequence reads: CASSLITNTGELFF. CDR3 in DNA: TGCGCCAGCAGCCTTATAACGAACACCGGGGAGCTGTTTTTT. V is TRBV5-1 and J is TRBJ2-2, with unresolved D. The CDR3 runs 14 residues. Germline values: CDR1 SGHRS, CDR2 YFSETQ. With 4 bases removed from V and 0 bases from J, the gap between germline ends came to 7 bases.

Of note for this clone: Other DNA sequences of this sample code for an identical CDR3. V gene TRBV5-1 combines with J gene TRBJ2-1, with TRBD2 matching 10 bases. There are 15 residues in the CDR3. V was clipped by 0 bases and J by 6 bases; unmatched bases: 3. Germline values: CDR1 SGHRS, CDR2 YFSETQ. This CDR3 is CASSLGLAGVNEQFF. CDR3 DNA: TGCGCCAGCAGCTTGGGCCTAGCGGGGGTCAATGAGCAGTTCTTC.

The rearrangement links TRBV21-1 to TRBJ1-1. TRBV21-1 is deemed a pseudogene. This CDR3 comprises 16 residues. The CDR3 loop reads CASSKSGVTGPYEAFF. In DNA, the CDR3 is TGTGCCAGCAGCAAATCGGGGGTTACAGGGCCTTATGAAGCTTTCTTT.

This chain connects TRBV29-1 to TRBJ1-2; perhaps TRBD1 as D (5 bases). The V and J ends lost 2 bases and 7 bases respectively, with 11 bases between them. The CDR3 consists of 12 residues. Germline loops: CDR1 SQVTM, CDR2 ANQGSEA. For the CDR3, the DNA is TGCAGCGTTGAATCCCAGGGACGTGGCTACACCTTC. This translates into CSVESQGRGYTF.

V usage is TRBV27 and J usage is TRBJ2-1; 14 nucleotides agree with TRBD2. J was trimmed by 9 bases and V by 4 bases; bases with no gene match: 11. CDR1 is MNHEY and CDR2 is SMNVEV in the germline V gene (reference sequence). CDR3 length equals 17 residues. The CDR3 coding sequence is TGTGCCAGCAGTTATGCCCGGACTAGCGGGAGGTTGATTGAGCAGTTCTTC. Translation: CASSYARTSGRLIEQFF.

The chain recombines TRBV5-6 with TRBJ2-2, with 7 bases matching TRBD1. The CDR3 spans 15 residues. Germline V CDR1 and CDR2: SGHDT, YYEEEE. Germline trimming cut 5 bases from V and 5 bases from J; bases unmatched to any gene: 9. The CDR3 reads CASRNDRGRTGELFF. The CDR3 DNA reads as TGTGCCAGCAGAAACGATAGGGGGCGAACCGGGGAGCTGTTTTTT.

The chain joins TRBV11-2 to TRBJ2-1; D is unresolved. CDR3 length: 14 residues. Germline assignment: CDR1 SGHAT and CDR2 FQNNGV. V dropped 3 bases and J dropped 4 bases, with 10 bases sitting between them. The CDR3 nucleotides are TGTGCCAGCAGCTTCCGGCTTTTATACAATGAGCAGTTCTTC. Translated, it gives CASSFRLLYNEQFF.